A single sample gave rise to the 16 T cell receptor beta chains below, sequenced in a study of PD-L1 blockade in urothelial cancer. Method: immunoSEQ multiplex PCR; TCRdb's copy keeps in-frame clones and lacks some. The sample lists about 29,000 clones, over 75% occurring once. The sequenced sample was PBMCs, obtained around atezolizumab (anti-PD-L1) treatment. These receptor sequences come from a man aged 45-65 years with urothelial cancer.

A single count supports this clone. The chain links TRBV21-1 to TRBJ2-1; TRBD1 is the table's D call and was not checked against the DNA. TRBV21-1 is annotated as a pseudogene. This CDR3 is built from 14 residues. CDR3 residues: CARGQGNTYNEQFF. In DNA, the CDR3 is TGTGCCAGGGGACAGGGAAATACCTACAATGAGCAGTTCTTC.

CDR3 sequence: CASSYGTGAGNTIYF. CDR3 coding DNA: TGTGCCAGCAGTTACGGGACAGGGGCTGGAAACACCATATATTTT. This rearrangement joins TRBV6-5 to TRBJ1-3; 10 positions agree with TRBD1. The CDR3 has 15 amino acids. CDR1 is MNHEY, CDR2 SVGAGI, per germline. Trimming took 2 bases from V and 2 from J; bases not matched to a gene: 0.

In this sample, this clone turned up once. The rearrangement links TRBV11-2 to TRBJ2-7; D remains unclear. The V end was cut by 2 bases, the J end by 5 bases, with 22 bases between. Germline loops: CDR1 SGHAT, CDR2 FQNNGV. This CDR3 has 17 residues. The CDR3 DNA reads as TGTGCCAGCAGCTTACTTGGCCGATGGATAAGTGGAGACGAGCAGTACTTC. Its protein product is CASSLLGRWISGDEQYF.

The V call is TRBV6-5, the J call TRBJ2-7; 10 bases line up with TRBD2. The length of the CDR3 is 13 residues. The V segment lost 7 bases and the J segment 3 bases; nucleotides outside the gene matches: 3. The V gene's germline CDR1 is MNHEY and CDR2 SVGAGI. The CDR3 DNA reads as TGTGCCAGCACCCGGACTAGCGGCTACGAGCAGTACTTC. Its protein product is CASTRTSGYEQYF.

The CDR3, as DNA: TGTGCCAGCAGCGCAGGGGTTCTCTCTGGAAACACCATATATTTT. Encoded protein: CASSAGVLSGNTIYF. V usage is TRBV9 and J usage is TRBJ1-3, with D perhaps TRBD1 (6 bases). CDR3 length: 15 amino acids. V was shortened by 3 bases and J by 0 bases, with 10 bases between the two germline ends. Germline V gene lookup returns CDR1 SGDLS and CDR2 YYNGEE.

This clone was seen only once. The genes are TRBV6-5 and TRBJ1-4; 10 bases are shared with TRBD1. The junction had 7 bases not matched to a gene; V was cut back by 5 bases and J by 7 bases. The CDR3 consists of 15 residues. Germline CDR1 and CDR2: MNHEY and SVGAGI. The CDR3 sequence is CASSPTGGFGEKLFF. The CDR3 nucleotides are TGTGCCAGCAGTCCGACAGGGGGCTTCGGTGAAAAACTGTTTTTT.

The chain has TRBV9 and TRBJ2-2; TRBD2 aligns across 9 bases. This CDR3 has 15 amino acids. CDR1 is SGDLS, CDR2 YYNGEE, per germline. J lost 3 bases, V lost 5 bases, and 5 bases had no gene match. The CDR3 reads CASRSAGGYTGELFF. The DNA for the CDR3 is TGTGCCAGCAGGTCAGCGGGGGGTTACACCGGGGAGCTGTTTTTT.

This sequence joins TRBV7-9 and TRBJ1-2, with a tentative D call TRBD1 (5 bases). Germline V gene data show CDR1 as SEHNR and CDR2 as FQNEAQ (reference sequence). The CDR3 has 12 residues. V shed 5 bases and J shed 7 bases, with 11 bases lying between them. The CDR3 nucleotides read TGTGCCAGCAGCCCGGGGGACCCTGGCTACACCTTC. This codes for CASSPGDPGYTF.

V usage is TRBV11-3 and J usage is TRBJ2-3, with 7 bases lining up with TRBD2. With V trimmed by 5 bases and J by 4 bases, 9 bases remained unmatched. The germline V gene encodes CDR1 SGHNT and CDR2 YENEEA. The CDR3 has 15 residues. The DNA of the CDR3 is TGTGCCAGCAGCGTTCGAGCCCGGGGGGCAGATACGCAGTATTTT. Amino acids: CASSVRARGADTQYF.

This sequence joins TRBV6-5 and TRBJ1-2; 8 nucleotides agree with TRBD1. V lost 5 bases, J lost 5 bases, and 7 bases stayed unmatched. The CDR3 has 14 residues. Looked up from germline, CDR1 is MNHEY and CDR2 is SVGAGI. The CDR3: CASSRATGVYGYTF. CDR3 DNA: TGTGCCAGCAGTAGGGCGACAGGGGTTTATGGCTACACCTTC.

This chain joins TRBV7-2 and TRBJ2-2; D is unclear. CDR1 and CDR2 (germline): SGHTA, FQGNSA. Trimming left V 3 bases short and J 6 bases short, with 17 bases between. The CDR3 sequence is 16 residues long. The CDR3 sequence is CASSFWSSRGAGELFF. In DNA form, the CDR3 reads TGTGCCAGCAGCTTTTGGAGTTCGCGTGGCGCCGGGGAGCTGTTTTTT.

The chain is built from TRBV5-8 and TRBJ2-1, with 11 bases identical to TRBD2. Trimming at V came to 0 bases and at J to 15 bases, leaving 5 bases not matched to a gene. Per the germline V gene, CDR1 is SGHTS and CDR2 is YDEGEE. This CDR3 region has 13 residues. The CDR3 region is CASSLGLAGKRFF. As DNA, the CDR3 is TGTGCCAGCAGCTTGGGACTAGCGGGGAAGCGGTTCTTC. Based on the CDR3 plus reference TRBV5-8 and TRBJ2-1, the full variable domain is EAGVTQSPTHLIKTRGQQATLRCSPISGHTSVYWYQQALGLGLQFLLWYDEGEERNRGNFPPRFSGRQFPNYSSELNVNALELEDSALYLCASSLGLAGKRFFGPGTRLTVL.

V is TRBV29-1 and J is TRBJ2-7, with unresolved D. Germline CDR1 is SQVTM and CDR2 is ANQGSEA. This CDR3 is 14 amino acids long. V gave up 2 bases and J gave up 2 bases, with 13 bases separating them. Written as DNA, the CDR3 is TGCAGCGTTGAATCGGCAGCGCGGCCCTACGAGCAGTACTTC. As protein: CSVESAARPYEQYF.

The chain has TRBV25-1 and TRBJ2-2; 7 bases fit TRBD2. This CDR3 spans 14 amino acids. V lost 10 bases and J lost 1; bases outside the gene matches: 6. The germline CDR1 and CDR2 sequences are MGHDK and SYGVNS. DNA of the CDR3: TGTGCCACCCTAAGGGAGGGGAACACCGGGGAGCTGTTTTTT. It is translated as CATLREGNTGELFF.

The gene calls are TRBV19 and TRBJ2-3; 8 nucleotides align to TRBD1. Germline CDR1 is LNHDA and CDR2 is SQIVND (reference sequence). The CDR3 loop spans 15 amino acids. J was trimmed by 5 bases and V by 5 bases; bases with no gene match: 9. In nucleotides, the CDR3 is TGTGCCAGTAGTCTGGGACAGGAAAAGGGAGATACGCAGTATTTT. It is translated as CASSLGQEKGDTQYF.

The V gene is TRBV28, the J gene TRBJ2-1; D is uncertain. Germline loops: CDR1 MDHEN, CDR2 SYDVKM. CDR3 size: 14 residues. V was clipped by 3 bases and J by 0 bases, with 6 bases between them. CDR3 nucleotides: TGTGCCAGCAGTTTCCCGAGCTCCTACAATGAGCAGTTCTTC. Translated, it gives CASSFPSSYNEQFF. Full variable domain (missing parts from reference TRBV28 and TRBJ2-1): DVKVTQSSRYLVKRTGEKVFLECVQDMDHENMFWYRQDPGLGLRLIYFSYDVKMKEKGDIPEGYSVSREKKERFSLILESASTNQTSMYLCASSFPSSYNEQFFGPGTRLTVL.